This entry concerns a single T cell receptor (beta chain). Its antigen is as yet unknown. This specimen comes from a study of radiotherapy plus CTLA-4 blockade in lung cancer. Study as a whole: With 30% to 40% of patients having disease control, objective responses were seen in 15% to 20%.

Study outcomes and limitations: Radiotherapy was combined with ipilimumab, and tumor-derived TCR clones then expanded in blood.

Generated by immunoSEQ multiplex PCR, the TCRdb table keeps only in-frame clones and is missing some. Here the sample spans roughly 80,000 clones, approximately 73% being singletons. The trim removed 6 bases at V and 11 bases at J, leaving 6 bases unmatched. Germline V lookup: CDR1 SEHNR, CDR2 FQNEAQ (reference sequence). The CDR3 spans 11 residues. Focal radiation with ipilimumab CTLA-4 blockade was given to patients with chemo-refractory metastatic non-small-cell lung cancer. This TCR was sampled from a human donor with non-small cell lung cancer whose response to radiotherapy plus ipilimumab could not be evaluated. Sequenced here: peripheral blood, sampled from a patient treated with radiotherapy plus ipilimumab. This chain connects TRBV7-9 to TRBJ2-5, with 7 bases lining up with TRBD2. In DNA, the CDR3 is TGTGCCAGCAGTATTGGGGGGGAGCAGTACTTC. This codes for CASSIGGEQYF.